These T cell receptor beta chains were read from a single sample in a study of blood T cell repertoires in COVID-19. TCRdb keeps only in-frame clones here, not all; method: immunoSEQ multiplex PCR. The table includes some 130,000 clones, more than 75% detected once. Sample: peripheral blood. Every receptor here comes from a woman between 65 and 79 years old with COVID-19, enrolled during active disease. Both conserved end residues are part of each CDR3. D genes are given only for firm matches. Clone size is stated in some rows and not others, as once, few, many or a class when expanded.

d_call	j_call	v_call	clone_size	cdr3_nt	cdr3_aa
NA	TRBJ2-3	TRBV24-1	once	TGTGCCACCAGTGACCGGCTGGGGCGGACGCAGTATTTT	CATSDRLGRTQYF
TRBD2	TRBJ2-4	TRBV7-9	few	TGTGCCAGCAGCTTAGTTTTTCCTAGCGGGCGCTTAGCCAAAAACATTCAGTACTTC	CASSLVFPSGRLAKNIQYF
NA	TRBJ1-1	TRBV7-9	NA	TGTGCCAGCAGCACACATCCTGGGCACCCCATGAACACTGAAGCTTTCTTT	CASSTHPGHPMNTEAFF
TRBD1	TRBJ1-2	TRBV3-1/TRBV3-2	NA	TGTGCCAGCAGCCAGGACAGGGGAGATGGCTACACCTTC	CASSQDRGDGYTF
NA	TRBJ1-4	TRBV5-6	NA	TGTGCCAGCAGCTTGGGGGGGACTCACCGGGAAAAACTGTTTTTT	CASSLGGTHREKLFF
TRBD1	TRBJ1-5	TRBV27	NA	TGTGCCAGCAGTGATCGACAGGGATTGGGTCAGCCCCAGCATTTT	CASSDRQGLGQPQHF
NA	TRBJ2-3	TRBV27	NA	TGTGCCAGCAGTCCTGCGGGGTGGGGCGGGCAGTATTTT	CASSPAGWGGQYF
NA	TRBJ1-6	TRBV9	once	TGTGCCAGCAGCGCCTACGGGACTCCCAAGCCAAATTCACCCCTCCACTTT	CASSAYGTPKPNSPLHF
TRBD1	TRBJ1-2	TRBV20-1	NA	TGCAGTGCTAGTACAGGGGGCAATGGCTACACCTTC	CSASTGGNGYTF
NA	TRBJ1-2	TRBV9	NA	TGTGCCAGCAGTAGGGACACAAACTATGGCTACACCTTC	CASSRDTNYGYTF
NA	TRBJ1-5	TRBV6-5	NA	TGTGCCAGCAGCCTTACCTATGATAGCAATCAGCCCCAGCATTTT	CASSLTYDSNQPQHF
TRBD1	TRBJ1-2	TRBV23-1	NA	TGCGCCAGCAGTCAATCGACAGGGGGCGCCAACTATGGCTACACCTTC	CASSQSTGGANYGYTF
TRBD1	TRBJ2-6	TRBV7-9	NA	TGTGCCAGCAGCTACCGACAGGGGGTCGTCTCTGGGGCCAACGTCCTGACTTTC	CASSYRQGVVSGANVLTF
NA	TRBJ2-2	TRBV12-3/TRBV12-4	NA	TGTGCCAGCAGTCGGTCGTCCACCGGGGAGCTGTTTTTT	CASSRSSTGELFF
TRBD1	TRBJ1-1	TRBV10-3	few	TGTGCCATCAGGGACAGGGAGGCTGAAGCTTTCTTT	CAIRDREAEAFF
TRBD1	TRBJ2-1	TRBV3-1/TRBV3-2	few	TGTGCCAGCAGCCAAGATGTGGACAGGCAGACCTTCTACAATGAGCAGTTCTTC	CASSQDVDRQTFYNEQFF
TRBD1	TRBJ1-2	TRBV2	few	TGTGCCAGCAGTGAACGGGACAGTGTCGGCTACACCTTC	CASSERDSVGYTF
NA	TRBJ2-7	TRBV7-9	NA	TGTGCCAGCAGCCCCCCCTTAGGGGGGGCAAGGGAGCAGTACTTC	CASSPPLGGAREQYF
TRBD1	TRBJ2-2	TRBV10-2	NA	TGCGCCAGTGGACAGGGGGCCGGGGAGCTGTTTTTT	CASGQGAGELFF
TRBD2	TRBJ2-7	TRBV2	NA	TGTGCCAGCATCCCAAGCGGGGGAGCCTCCCACGAGCAGTACTTC	CASIPSGGASHEQYF
TRBD1	TRBJ1-1	TRBV19	NA	TGTGCCAGTAGTATCCACCTGGGACAGGGCACTGAAGCTTTCTTT	CASSIHLGQGTEAFF
NA	TRBJ1-1	TRBV2	NA	TGTGCCAGCGGGGGGGGACGGAGCACTGAAGCTTTCTTT	CASGGGRSTEAFF
TRBD2	TRBJ2-1	TRBV11-3	NA	TGTGCCAGCAGCACGCGCGGGGGGAACTACAATGAGCAGTTCTTC	CASSTRGGNYNEQFF
TRBD2	TRBJ2-1	TRBV2	NA	TGTGCCAGCAAACTAGCGGGGGGGCCCTGGAATGAGCAGTTCTTC	CASKLAGGPWNEQFF
TRBD1	TRBJ1-2	TRBV5-5	NA	TGTGCCAGCAGCTCAGCAGGGGGCGCGCAATATGGCTACACCTTC	CASSSAGGAQYGYTF
NA	TRBJ1-2	TRBV3-1/TRBV3-2	NA	TGTGCCAGCAGGGGCCAAACGACCCCTAACTATGGCTACACCTTC	CASRGQTTPNYGYTF
NA	TRBJ2-2	TRBV5-6	NA	TGTGCCAGCAACCGGGGTAGGACCGGGGAGCTGTTTTTT	CASNRGRTGELFF
TRBD1	TRBJ1-2	TRBV29-1	NA	TGCAGCGTTGTAGGACAGGGGGCATGGGGCTACACCTTC	CSVVGQGAWGYTF
NA	TRBJ1-1	TRBV7-2	NA	TGTGCCAGCAGCTTAGCCCCCACAGGGTATAACACTGAAGCTTTCTTT	CASSLAPTGYNTEAFF
TRBD1	TRBJ1-2	TRBV15	NA	TGTGCCACCAGCACCGAACCGGGACAGGGGAACTATGGCTACACCTTC	CATSTEPGQGNYGYTF
NA	TRBJ1-1	TRBV9	NA	TGTGCCAGCAGCCCCCTTGGGGCGAACACTGAAGCTTTCTTT	CASSPLGANTEAFF
TRBD1	TRBJ1-2	TRBV19	NA	TGTGCCAGTAGTCCATGGACAGGAGGCCCCCTCTATGGCTACACCTTC	CASSPWTGGPLYGYTF